Below are 10 T cell receptor beta chains sequenced from a single sample in a study of OX40 agonist ivuxolimab in advanced cancers. Data came from immunoSEQ multiplex PCR; TCRdb stores just in-frame clones and leaves some out. Seen here are tens of thousands of clones, around nine tenths observed once, and the top ten hold approximately 2.5%. Specimen: CD4+ or CD8+ T cells sorted from blood, collected in a trial of the OX40 agonist ivuxolimab. These receptors came from an adult with an advanced solid tumor such as melanoma, head and neck, liver or kidney cancer.

V is TRBV18 and J is TRBJ2-1; D may be TRBD1 (6 bases). The CDR3 is 14 amino acids. Germline lookup yields CDR1 KGHSH and CDR2 LQKENI. Trimming took 3 bases from V and 9 from J, leaving 15 bases between them. The CDR3 sequence is CASSPGAVGSEQFF. The CDR3 DNA sequence: TGTGCCAGCTCACCGGGGGCCGTAGGTTCTGAGCAGTTCTTC.

This chain connects TRBV2 to TRBJ1-2; 9 nucleotides line up with TRBD1. CDR1 is SNHLY, CDR2 FYNNEI, per germline. The ends lost 4 bases at V and 8 bases at J; junction bases unmatched: 8. The CDR3 sequence is 14 residues long. The CDR3 loop is CASSAGTGREGYTF. The CDR3 nucleotides are TGTGCCAGCAGTGCGGGGACAGGGAGAGAGGGCTACACCTTC.

J is TRBJ2-7 and V is TRBV10-3; D tentatively fits TRBD1 or TRBD2 (5 bases each). This CDR3 contains 14 residues. Germline V lookup: CDR1 ENHRY, CDR2 SYGVKD. V lost 3 bases, J lost 3 bases, and 12 bases lay in between. The CDR3 here is CAISERGPLYEQYF. CDR3 DNA: TGTGCCATCAGTGAACGGGGACCCCTCTACGAGCAGTACTTC.

This sequence joins TRBV11-3 and TRBJ2-1; 9 bases line up with TRBD2. V lost 3 bases to trimming and J lost 6 bases; unmatched junction nucleotides: 15. The germline gives CDR1 SGHNT, CDR2 YENEEA. The CDR3 runs 18 residues. CDR3 region: CASSLTAGVAGGLNEQFF. The CDR3 coding sequence is TGTGCCAGCAGCTTGACCGCCGGGGTCGCGGGAGGGCTCAATGAGCAGTTCTTC.

V is TRBV7-2 and J is TRBJ1-2; D gene uncertain. V gave up 1 base and J gave up 1 base, with 16 bases separating them. In germline, CDR1 is SGHTA, CDR2 FQGNSA. This CDR3 has 17 residues. The chain's CDR3 is CASSLVGIARLNYGYTF. The CDR3 DNA is TGTGCCAGCAGCTTAGTGGGCATAGCACGCCTTAACTATGGCTACACCTTC.

This chain connects TRBV5-4 to TRBJ2-1; 8 bases are a match to TRBD2. The germline gives CDR1 SGHNT, CDR2 YYREEE (reference sequence). V shed 0 bases, J shed 4 bases, and the junction held 3 bases outside the gene matches. The CDR3 loop spans 15 amino acids. The CDR3: CASSLGPSGYNEQFF. CDR3 DNA sequence: TGTGCCAGCAGCTTGGGTCCTAGCGGGTACAATGAGCAGTTCTTC.

The V call is TRBV2, the J call TRBJ2-5; D is undetermined. Per the germline V gene, CDR1 is SNHLY and CDR2 is FYNNEI. The CDR3 length is 11 residues. Trimming removed 5 bases at V and 3 bases at J, with 4 bases between. CDR3: CASSRKETQYF. The CDR3 region has the DNA TGTGCCAGCAGTCGGAAAGAGACCCAGTACTTC. Supplemented by reference TRBV2 and TRBJ2-5, the full variable domain reads EPEVTQTPSHQVTQMGQEVILRCVPISNHLYFYWYRQILGQKVEFLVSFYNNEISEKSEIFDDQFSVERPDGSNFTLKIRSTKLEDSAMYFCASSRKETQYFGPGTRLLVL.

This chain joins TRBV4-1 and TRBJ2-5, with 7 bases fitting TRBD2. Germline V CDR1 and CDR2: MGHRA, YSYEKL. V dropped 0 bases and J dropped 3; count of bases not matched to a gene: 10. The CDR3 runs to 17 residues. The CDR3, as DNA: TGCGCCAGCAGCCAAGAGGGGGACTACCTGAGAAAAGAGACCCAGTACTTC. It specifies CASSQEGDYLRKETQYF.

This clone was recorded once. The rearrangement links TRBV6-1 to TRBJ2-7, with D hard to call. V lost 4 bases, J lost 5 bases, and 6 bases lay in between. The CDR3 spans 11 residues. From germline, CDR1 is MNHNS and CDR2 SASEGT. The CDR3 DNA reads TGTGCCAGCAGTGCTACTCACGAGCAGTACTTC. This gives the protein CASSATHEQYF.

The sample holds one count of this clone. This same CDR3 is encoded by further DNA sequences in the sample. The CDR3 DNA reads TGTGCCAGCAGCTCCCTCCAAGAGACCCAGTACTTC. It translates to CASSSLQETQYF. V gene TRBV7-2 combines with J gene TRBJ2-5, with D unclear. Trimming took off 4 bases at V and 1 base at J, with 4 bases between the two ends. In germline, CDR1 is SGHTA, CDR2 FQGNSA. This CDR3 comprises 12 residues. The full variable domain, its missing parts supplied by reference TRBV7-2 and TRBJ2-5, is GAGVSQSPSNKVTEKGKDVELRCDPISGHTALYWYRQSLGQGLEFLIYFQGNSAPDKSGLPSDRFSAERTGGSVSTLTIQRTQQEDSAVYLCASSSLQETQYFGPGTRLLVL.